This T cell receptor beta chain was documented in a study of OX40 agonist ivuxolimab in advanced cancers. Study findings and constraints: Clonal expansion was seen in CD4+ and CD8+ blood T cells by week 6 at 0.1 to 3.0 mg/kg.

Assay used: immunoSEQ multiplex PCR; TCRdb lists only in-frame clones, some missing. The sample consists of roughly 77,000 clones, less than 95% of them appearing once. This clone was seen a single time. Antigen: not known. This receptor was taken from an adult with an advanced solid tumor such as melanoma, head and neck, liver or kidney cancer. Sequences were derived from CD4+ or CD8+ T cells sorted from blood, sampled in a trial of the OX40 agonist ivuxolimab.

The CDR3 DNA reads TGTGCCAGCAGCCAAGAGGAAGGAGTCGAAAAACTGTTTTTT. Its protein product is CASSQEEGVEKLFF. This chain connects TRBV7-9 to TRBJ1-4, with D unclear. The V gene's germline CDR1 is SEHNR and CDR2 FQNEAQ (reference sequence). Between the trimmed V and J ends, which lost 5 bases and 8 bases, there was a span of 15 bases. The CDR3 runs 14 residues.